The following is a TCR beta chain sequence with its context. Its antigen is unidentified. Method: immunoSEQ multiplex PCR; TCRdb's copy keeps in-frame clones and lacks some. The profile shows around 120,000 clones, more than 85% of them singletons. These data are taken from a study of T cell responses to AZD1222 COVID-19 vaccine. Study-level findings and limits: Vaccine-associated CD4 TCRs spanned spike, dominant at 160-218 and 743-854. Only 5 or 6 people who got AZD1222 tested seropositive at baseline.

Deletions cut 8 bases from V and 0 bases from J, with 9 bases between. The CDR3 has 13 residues. The V and J genes are TRBV12-3 or TRBV12-4 and TRBJ2-3; D uncertain. This receptor was taken from an adult who received the AZD1222 COVID-19 vaccine. The source material was peripheral blood, sampled 28 days after the second AZD1222 dose. The CDR3 here is CASAGVSTDTQYF. The CDR3 nucleotides are TGTGCCAGCGCAGGAGTTAGCACAGATACGCAGTATTTT.